This T cell receptor (beta chain) is drawn from a study of cytomegalovirus exposure and HLA in healthy donors (dated by TCRdb to 2016 to 2017). Regarding the study in general: An earlier analysis of fewer than 750 of the donors reported 250 to 300 Gb of sequence data and around 120 million unique TCR beta sequences obtained from roughly 180 million T cells. Of the approximately 400 genotyped donors, 65% to 90% fell in the genetic ancestry cluster associated with self-reported Caucasian donors. To predict cytomegalovirus infection status, the study brought together high-throughput TCR immunosequencing, statistical association of individual TCRs with disease status, and machine learning. Class I and class II HLA loci were covered by the typing at four-digit resolution. A separate validation cohort of over 95 different subjects was used in addition to the 666-subject first cohort. All discovery cohort repertoires had been generated on a single sequencing platform. Roughly 5 DR-DQ haplotypes were handled as single units for association and clustering because linkage in the cohort was strong. Roughly 300 gigabases of sequencing data and approximately 91 million unique TCR sequences made up an early release that covered under 750 HLA-typed donors. A later genetic analysis used genome-wide SNP genotypes for about 65% of the 666 donors, treating that subset as a discovery cohort. Across some 400 genotyped donors of the cohort, an average of about 250,000 unique TCR beta nucleotide sequences per donor were sequenced, and 15% to 20% of those sequences were non-productive. The study aimed to test whether cataloging public T cell receptors could reveal signatures of past pathogen exposure. Rather than using new phenotypic data, the later analysis identified candidate immune exposures from TCR beta sequences and from how often those sequences occurred across donors. Donor age, sex, ethnicity and CMV serostatus were compiled alongside the repertoire data. The study profiled the T cell repertoires of 500 to 800 subjects by immunosequencing and related them to cytomegalovirus serostatus. A later analysis re-examined previously published TCR beta repertoires from just over 650 donors and added high-resolution HLA genotyping to investigate patterns of TCR occurrence. The number of typed donors differed by locus: about 620-630 for A, B, C, DRB1 and DQB1; approximately 540 for DQA1; 600 to 610 for DPA1; and around 490 for DPB1. In an earlier analysis of over 550 of the donors, high-throughput TCR beta sequencing was used to judge whether each TCR beta V gene segment behaved as functional or pseudogenic. The paper's findings and limits, for the study overall: Several of the top co-occurrence clusters appeared to be linked to parvovirus B19, influenza, CMV and Epstein-Barr virus, according to a later analysis. In a later genetic analysis, fewer N-insertions in productive TCRs were reported among donors in an Asian-associated ancestry cluster than the roughly 700-donor mean. Most TCR sequences were seen in very few donors, while some public TCRs were found in many individuals. The authors suggested that the approach could potentially be extended to other disease states and immunological phenotypes. In the study, around 150 TCR beta chains were listed as associated with cytomegalovirus. A few of the identified cytomegalovirus-associated TCR beta chains were confirmed in vitro to be specific for cytomegalovirus antigens. According to a later analysis, most CMV-associated TCR beta chains appeared to be HLA-restricted, and the HLA associations seemed to be driven largely by CMV exposure. Seventeen rarely observed V segments, including chromosome 9 orphons, were excluded from the earlier analysis of several hundred of the donors because counts were too low. A cluster of highly shared sequence variants was judged likely to be a technical artifact of the sequencing pipeline. A later analysis found that TCR association rates varied across HLA loci, with DRB1 alleles showing the most associated TCRs and HLA-C alleles the fewest. When HLA alleles, especially DR and DQ, strongly co-occurred, TCR associations were difficult to assign to individual alleles. A later analysis associated about 17,000 TCR beta sequences with specific HLA alleles at a false discovery rate of 0.05. A further reported finding was that TCR beta sequences accurately predicted the HLA-A and HLA-B alleles for most subjects in the first cohort. Linkage disequilibrium might explain the correlated functional status among segregating V segments, but an unknown experimental factor could not be excluded. Because HLA typing was missing for some donors at each locus, association tests included only the typed subset. Roughly uniform sequencing depth across donors was assumed in presence/absence analyses, although this assumption may not hold. CMV serostatus was the only immune exposure information available for the cohort. V-gene and J-gene trimming of TCR beta chains was associated with a missense DCLRE1C variant in a later genetic analysis, and the association was replicated in an independent cohort. In a later analysis, HLA-associated TCR beta chains were found to be more clonally expanded and to have lower generation probabilities than equally common non-associated chains. In an earlier analysis of 500 to 650 of the donors, most TCR beta V segments appeared in productive rearrangements about 90% or about 30% of the time, broadly matching IMGT annotations. The classifier was reported to diagnose cytomegalovirus status with high specificity and sensitivity in both the original and validation cohorts. This cohort had only TCR beta chains sequenced, and the lack of alpha or paired-chain data limited which features could be detected. Some IMGT-functional V segments, including TRBV6-2 and TRBV6-3, could not be distinguished by the 87-base-pair reads and were therefore excluded.

Library preparation used the immunoSEQ multiplex PCR assay. For the multiplex PCR, a mixture combining 60 forward primers for TCR Vbeta segments and 13 reverse primers for TCR Jbeta segments was used. The CDR3 region of rearranged TCR beta genes was amplified from genomic DNA with a multiplex PCR assay. The Illumina HiSeq System was used to sequence the amplified TCR beta libraries as 87-base-pair reads. From the authors' description of their analysis: Across the 670 or so repertoires, a later analysis counted some 80 million unique TCR beta chains, roughly 11 million of which were shared by at least two donors. Raw reads were error-corrected and collapsed into unique sequences by a nearest-neighbor algorithm in which closely related sequences were merged to remove PCR and sequencing errors. Alignment of CDR3 sequences to IMGT reference sequences was used to assign V, D and J gene segments. For a sequence to be retained, at least a six-nucleotide match to both a V gene segment and a J gene segment was required. Rearrangements were called productive when the CDR3 lacked stop codons and stayed in frame with V and J; all others were non-productive. Following IMGT convention, CDR3 was defined as the stretch from the second conserved V-encoded cysteine up to the conserved J-encoded phenylalanine. In an earlier analysis of roughly 610 of the donors, sequences lacking an unambiguous match to a single V gene segment were excluded. An earlier analysis of a few hundred of the donors classified V segments as functional when productive rearrangements were above 56.7% and as segregating when the standard deviation between donors was above 5%. A statistical classification framework was built to diagnose cytomegalovirus status from the catalog of TCR beta chain sequences. A later analysis assigned V and J genes by comparing TCR nucleotide sequences with IMGT/GENE-DB human TR gene sequences. A later analysis assigned CDR3 sequences and most-parsimonious VDJ recombination scenarios with the TCRdist pipeline. In a later analysis, every TCR beta chain was defined by the combination of its CDR3 amino acid sequence and its V-gene family, and reads without a unique V-gene family were dropped. To address suspected cross-contamination and a sequencing artifact, a later analysis removed a few hundred highly shared, low-generation-probability nucleotide sequences. A later analysis calculated a clonal expansion index for each public chain from normalized within-repertoire ranks of inferred template counts. Generation probabilities in a later analysis came from a VDJ recombination model fitted to out-of-frame rearrangements, and those results were checked against IGoR. A later analysis scored TCR-TCR, TCR-HLA and TCR-CMV co-occurrence with hypergeometric tests, applying a repertoire-size bias correction to TCR pairs. To estimate false discovery rates, a later analysis permuted the HLA or CMV assignments 20 times. In a later analysis, co-occurring TCRs were grouped using DBSCAN, and TCRdist sequence similarity was added for clustering within HLA-allele-positive subsets. Co-occurrence clustering excluded repertoires with fewer than 30,000 or more than 120,000 public chains, plus five with anomalous nucleotide sharing. TCRdb stores this immuneACCESS table with in-frame sequences only. Part of the clones is absent; in the studies checked, under half of the shortfall reflects unresolved V genes, and no reason is known for the rest. V and J calls and clone size are given by that table; D and trimming were obtained from the DNA. The sample table records about 180,000 clones; about 80% of these occur just once. The ten largest clones take up under 2% of the sample.

Turning to this clone: Its antigen remains undetermined. Per-base quality was not reported, and no clone a single base away is much larger than it.

The cohort comprised around 690 healthy bone marrow donors. At the time of sampling, all cohort members were nominally healthy, though unrecorded immune exposures were likely present. The donor was CMV seronegative and belonged to the group of 352 seronegative cohort members. Every donor gave a peripheral blood sample, and the peripheral blood mononuclear cells from that sample were used for TCR beta sequencing. The Qiagen DNeasy Blood Extraction Kit was used to extract genomic DNA from the blood cell samples. CDR1 and CDR2 were assigned from the germline V gene (reference sequence) as LNHDA and SQIVND. V and J are truncated by 5 bases and 2 bases respectively, leaving an intervening sequence of 10 bases. The CDR3 has 13 amino acids, counting the end cysteine and phenylalanine. CDR3 DNA only is kept here, 39 bases in frame from base 1.

The source of this sequence is a woman aged 25 to 39 in good health and CMV-seronegative. What was sequenced was PBMCs. The chain uses TRBV19 and TRBJ2-7; no D gene is confidently identified. The DNA sequence is TGTGCCAGTAGTTTTGCGGTTACCTACGAGCAGTACTTC. The resulting protein is CASSFAVTYEQYF.